The source of this T cell receptor (beta chain) is a study of neurological immune-mediated disorders. Regarding the study as a whole: Across subjects, expanded clones had no CDR3 amino acid sequences in common, pointing to private repertoires in all groups. Phylogenetic grouping placed 18 of 34 multiple sclerosis patients' repertoires in one related-CDR3 cluster, a possible signature. The multiple sclerosis repertoire cluster had no clinical or MRI feature associated with it.

TCRdb fed the 5' RACE reads into MiXCR, producing one record per CDR3 protein. In the table there are 40,000 to 50,000 distinct CDR3 sequences, less than 2% of which are singletons. The V end was cut by 6 bases, the J end by 7 bases, with 12 bases between. CDR3 length: 12 amino acids. The germline V gene encodes CDR1 MNHEY and CDR2 SMNVEV (reference sequence). At least ten counts were recorded for this clonotype. Its specificity is not known. This chain uses TRBV27 with TRBJ1-1, with D maybe TRBD1 (6 bases). Sample: PBMCs. This receptor was obtained from a woman between 40 and 50 years old with multiple sclerosis. CDR3 nucleotide sequence: TGTGCCAGCAGCCTAGGGGGGCTTGAAGCTTTCTTT. Translating gives CASSLGGLEAFF.